The entry that follows covers one T cell receptor beta chain sequence. This clone came up once. It has no known antigen specificity. Base qualities are not recorded, but no much larger clone differs from it by a single base. This specimen comes from a study of cytomegalovirus exposure and HLA in healthy donors (dated by TCRdb to the late 2010s). About the study as a whole: An earlier analysis of several hundred of the donors reported 276 Gb of sequence data and some 110 million unique TCR beta sequences obtained from 180 million or so T cells. An early release covering roughly 640 HLA-typed donors comprised 250 to 350 gigabases of sequencing data and around 80 million unique TCR sequences. Among the approximately 420 genotyped donors, approximately 81% belonged to the genetic ancestry cluster associated with self-reported Caucasian donors. The aim of the study was to test whether cataloging public T cell receptors could identify signatures of past pathogen exposure. The study used immunosequencing to profile the T cell repertoires of 600 to 850 subjects and linked those repertoires to cytomegalovirus serostatus. In addition to the first cohort of approximately 650 subjects, a separate validation cohort of approximately 130 different subjects was used. The study combined high-throughput TCR immunosequencing, statistical association of individual TCRs with disease status, and machine learning to predict cytomegalovirus infection status. In a later analysis, previously published TCR beta repertoires from more than 500 donors were re-analyzed and high-resolution HLA genotyping was added so that TCR occurrence patterns could be studied. The later analysis used no new phenotypic data to find candidate immune exposures, relying instead on TCR beta sequences and their occurrence across donors. In an earlier analysis of about 590 of the donors, high-throughput TCR beta sequencing was used to judge whether each TCR beta V gene segment behaved as functional or pseudogenic. Alongside the repertoire data, information on donor age, sex, ethnicity and CMV serostatus was compiled. Genome-wide SNP genotypes for about 60% of the 666 donors were used in a later genetic analysis, which treated that subset as a discovery cohort. All discovery cohort repertoires had been generated using a single sequencing platform. HLA typing covered class I and class II loci at four-digit resolution. The number of typed donors differed by locus: about 620-640 for A, B, C, DRB1 and DQB1; 522 for DQA1; around 610 for DPA1; and about 450 for DPB1. A handful of DR-DQ haplotypes were handled as single units for association and clustering because linkage in the cohort was strong. Among approximately 370 genotyped donors of the cohort, an average of around 240,000 unique TCR beta nucleotide sequences was sequenced per donor, of which approximately 19% were non-productive. Findings and caveats that apply to the study as a whole: According to a later analysis, most CMV-associated TCR beta chains appeared to be HLA-restricted, and the HLA associations seemed to be driven largely by CMV exposure. A later analysis associated 15,000 or so TCR beta sequences with specific HLA alleles at a false discovery rate of 0.05. A later analysis reported that several top co-occurrence clusters appeared linked to parvovirus B19, influenza, CMV and Epstein-Barr virus. Because HLA typing was unavailable for some donors at each locus, only the typed subset was used in association tests. In a later analysis, the rate of TCR association differed among HLA loci, with DRB1 alleles having the most associated TCRs and HLA-C alleles having the fewest. Most TCR sequences were observed very rarely across donors, whereas some public TCRs were present in many individuals. Seventeen rarely observed V segments, including chromosome 9 orphons, were excluded from the earlier analysis of some 590 of the donors because counts were too low. A later genetic analysis associated a missense DCLRE1C variant with V-gene and J-gene trimming of TCR beta chains, and an independent cohort replicated the association. According to the authors, the approach could potentially be generalized to other disease states and immunological phenotypes. Presence/absence analyses assumed roughly uniform sequencing depth across donors, an assumption that may not hold. A total of 150 to 200 TCR beta chains were listed by the study as associated with cytomegalovirus. This cohort had only TCR beta chains sequenced, and the lack of alpha or paired-chain data limited which features could be detected. Strong co-occurrence of HLA alleles, especially DR and DQ, made assigning TCR associations to individual alleles difficult. Compared with the approximately 670-donor mean, donors in an Asian-associated ancestry cluster had fewer N-insertions in productive TCRs, according to a later genetic analysis. Linkage disequilibrium might explain the correlated functional status among segregating V segments, but an unknown experimental factor could not be ruled out. An earlier analysis of approximately 500 of the donors showed that most TCR beta V segments appeared in productive rearrangements either about 90% or about 30% of the time, which broadly matched IMGT annotations. Immune exposure information for the cohort was limited to CMV serostatus. In vitro tests confirmed that three of the cytomegalovirus-associated TCR beta chains recognize cytomegalovirus antigens. The sequencing pipeline was judged likely to have produced a cluster of highly shared sequence variants as a technical artifact. Some IMGT-functional V segments, including TRBV6-2 and TRBV6-3, could not be distinguished by the 87-base-pair reads and were therefore excluded. In a later analysis, HLA-associated TCR beta chains showed more clonal expansion and lower generation probabilities than non-associated chains that were equally common. A further reported finding was that TCR beta sequences accurately predicted the HLA-A and HLA-B alleles for most subjects in the first cohort. Cytomegalovirus status was reported to be diagnosed by the classifier with high specificity and sensitivity in both the original and validation cohorts.

In total, 666 healthy bone marrow donors made up the cohort. All cohort members were sampled while nominally healthy, although unrecorded immune exposures were likely present. The donor tested CMV seronegative and was one of the 352 seronegative cohort members. A peripheral blood sample was provided by each donor, and peripheral blood mononuclear cells were used for TCR beta sequencing. The Qiagen DNeasy Blood Extraction Kit was used to extract genomic DNA from the blood cell samples. The germline V gene encodes CDR1 LGHNT and CDR2 FRNRAP. V is reduced by 7 bases and J by 3 bases, leaving a spacing of 13 bases between them. The CDR3, cysteine through phenylalanine, is 14 amino acids long. The CDR3 DNA has 42 bases and is translated from base 1. Library preparation employed the immunoSEQ multiplex PCR assay. A mixture of 60 forward primers for TCR Vbeta segments and 13 reverse primers for TCR Jbeta segments was used in the multiplex PCR. The CDR3 region of rearranged TCR beta genes was amplified from genomic DNA by a multiplex PCR assay. The Illumina HiSeq System was used to sequence the amplified TCR beta libraries as 87-base-pair reads. For the original study's pipeline: A later analysis tallied some 79 million unique TCR beta chains across the 700 or so repertoires, and around 12 million of those chains were shared by two or more donors. A nearest-neighbor algorithm error-corrected the raw reads and collapsed the reads into unique sequences, merging closely related sequences to remove PCR and sequencing errors. V, D and J gene segments were assigned by aligning CDR3 sequences to IMGT reference sequences. Each retained sequence needed at least a six-nucleotide match to both a V gene segment and a J gene segment. A rearrangement counted as productive if the CDR3 had no stop codons and remained in frame with V and J, and every other rearrangement counted as non-productive. CDR3 was defined according to IMGT convention as the region running from the second conserved V-encoded cysteine to the conserved J-encoded phenylalanine. In an earlier analysis of 550 to 650 of the donors, sequences lacking an unambiguous match to a single V gene segment were excluded. In an earlier analysis of about 590 of the donors, a V segment was called functional when productive rearrangements were above 56.7%, and segregating when the standard deviation between donors exceeded 5%. A statistical classification framework was developed to diagnose cytomegalovirus status using the catalog of TCR beta chain sequences. In a later analysis, TCR nucleotide sequences were compared against IMGT/GENE-DB human TR gene sequences so that V and J genes could be assigned. Using the TCRdist pipeline, a later analysis assigned CDR3 sequences along with most-parsimonious VDJ recombination scenarios. In a later analysis, every TCR beta chain was defined by the combination of its CDR3 amino acid sequence and its V-gene family, and reads without a unique V-gene family were dropped. A later analysis removed 500 to 600 highly shared, low-generation-probability nucleotide sequences to deal with suspected cross-contamination and a sequencing artifact. In a later analysis, a clonal expansion index was calculated for each public chain from normalized within-repertoire ranks of inferred template counts. Generation probabilities in a later analysis came from a VDJ recombination model fitted to out-of-frame rearrangements, and those results were checked against IGoR. Hypergeometric tests were used in a later analysis to score TCR-TCR, TCR-HLA and TCR-CMV co-occurrence, with a repertoire-size bias correction applied to the TCR pairs. To estimate false discovery rates, a later analysis permuted the HLA or CMV assignments 20 times. In a later analysis, co-occurring TCRs were grouped using DBSCAN, and TCRdist sequence similarity was added for clustering within HLA-allele-positive subsets. Repertoires with fewer than 30,000 or more than 120,000 public chains were left out of co-occurrence clustering, as were about 5 repertoires with anomalous nucleotide sharing. TCRdb's version of the immuneACCESS table is confined to in-frame rearrangements and falls short of the full clone set. An unresolved V gene accounts for under half of the shortfall where checked; the remainder is of unknown origin. The DNA was the basis for D and trimming; V, J and clone size are from that table. This sample is represented by some 160,000 clones; 65% to 90% of them were singletons. The top ten clonotypes cover around 1.8% of the sample.

This chain is built from TRBV12-5 and TRBJ2-1; no D gene is confidently identified. The sequencing sample was made of PBMCs. This TCR derives from a young woman in good health and CMV-seronegative. This receptor has the CDR3 CASASSGFYNEQFF. Here is the DNA: TGTGCTAGTGCCAGTTCAGGCTTCTACAATGAGCAGTTCTTC.